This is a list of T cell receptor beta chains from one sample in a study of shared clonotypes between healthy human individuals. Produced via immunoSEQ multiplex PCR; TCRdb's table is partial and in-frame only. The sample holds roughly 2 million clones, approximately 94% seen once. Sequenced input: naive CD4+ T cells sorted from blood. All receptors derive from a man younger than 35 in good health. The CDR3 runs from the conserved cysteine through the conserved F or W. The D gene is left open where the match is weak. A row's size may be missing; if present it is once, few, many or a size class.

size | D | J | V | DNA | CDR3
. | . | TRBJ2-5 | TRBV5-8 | TGTGCCAGCAGCGGCGTAGCCCAGTACTTC | CASSGVAQYF
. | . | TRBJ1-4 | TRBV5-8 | TGTGCCAGCAGCCATGGGCCAGCCGGGGGTGAAAAACTGTTTTTT | CASSHGPAGGEKLFF
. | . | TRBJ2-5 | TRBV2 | TGTGCCAGCAAAGGGCAGTCGATTCAAGAGACCCAGTACTTC | CASKGQSIQETQYF
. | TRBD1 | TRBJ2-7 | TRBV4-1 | TGCGCCAGCAGCCTCGGGACAGATTCATCCTACGAGCAGTACTTC | CASSLGTDSSYEQYF
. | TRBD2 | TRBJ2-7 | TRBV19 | TGTGCCAGTAGTGTCAGACTAGCGGGGGTTCTTAGAAGCTACGAGCAGTACTTC | CASSVRLAGVLRSYEQYF
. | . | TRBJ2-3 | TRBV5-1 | TGCGCCAGCAGCTTGGATTCGGGCTTGCAGGGGACAGATACGCAGTATTTT | CASSLDSGLQGTDTQYF
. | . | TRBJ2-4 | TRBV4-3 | TGCGCCAGCAGCCAAGCAACCATTTTAGCCAAAAACATTCAGTACTTC | CASSQATILAKNIQYF
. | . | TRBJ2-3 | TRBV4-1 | TGCGCCAGCAGCCAAGCAAACGGAGGCCGAGATACGCAGTATTTT | CASSQANGGRDTQYF
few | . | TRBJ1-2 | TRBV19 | TGTGCCAGTAGTATAGATCTGGAAACGCCGACCCTTAACTATGGCTACACCTTC | CASSIDLETPTLNYGYTF
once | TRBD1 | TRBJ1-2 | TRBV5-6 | TGTGCCAGCAGCTTGGATGGACAGGGGATCTTC | CASSLDGQGIF
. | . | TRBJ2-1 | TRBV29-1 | TGCAGCGTTGATAGGACTACCTACAATGAGCAGTTCTTC | CSVDRTTYNEQFF
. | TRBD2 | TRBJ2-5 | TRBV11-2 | TGTGCCAGCAGCTTAGTCCGGGAGGTGTACCAAGAGACCCAGTACTTC | CASSLVREVYQETQYF
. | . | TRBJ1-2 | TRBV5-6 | TGTGCCAGCAGCTCCTATGTTGCGGGGGGCGTGGGCTACACCTTC | CASSSYVAGGVGYTF
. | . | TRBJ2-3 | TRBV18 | TGTGCCAGCTCACCTATCACACAGGGTTACTACGATACGCAGTATTTT | CASSPITQGYYDTQYF
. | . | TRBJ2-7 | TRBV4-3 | TGCGCCAGCAGCCAAGATCTGCCAGATGTCTCCTACGAGCAGTACTTC | CASSQDLPDVSYEQYF
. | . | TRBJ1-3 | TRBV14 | TGTGCCAGCAGCCAAGGATACGGAAACACCATATATTTT | CASSQGYGNTIYF
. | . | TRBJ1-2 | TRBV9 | TGTGCCAGCAGCCCCCGGGGGACCGTGTTGGGTGGCTACACCTTC | CASSPRGTVLGGYTF
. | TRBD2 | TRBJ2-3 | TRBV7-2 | TGTGCCAGCAGCCGAAGACTAGCGGGAAGCACAGATACGCAGTATTTT | CASSRRLAGSTDTQYF
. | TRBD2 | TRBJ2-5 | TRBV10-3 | TGTGCCATCAGTGAGTCGGGGGGGCAAGAGACCCAGTACTTC | CAISESGGQETQYF
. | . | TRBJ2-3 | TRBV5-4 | TGTGCCAGCAGCACGGCGACAGCCACAGATACGCAGTATTTT | CASSTATATDTQYF
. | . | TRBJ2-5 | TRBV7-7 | TGTGCTAGCAGCACCGGGACCCAAGAGACCCAGTACTTC | CASSTGTQETQYF
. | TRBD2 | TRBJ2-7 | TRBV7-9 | TGTGCCAGCAGCTTTAGCGGGGTTAGCTCCTACGAGCAGTACTTC | CASSFSGVSSYEQYF
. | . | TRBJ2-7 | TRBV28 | TGTGCCAGCATGCAGGGAACCTACGAGCAGTACTTC | CASMQGTYEQYF
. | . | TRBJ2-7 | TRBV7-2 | TGTGCCAGCAGCTTATCAGGGCCCTACGAGCAGTACTTC | CASSLSGPYEQYF
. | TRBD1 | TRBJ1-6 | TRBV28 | TGTGCCAGCAGTTCCAGGGGGTATAGCTCCTATAATTCACCCCTCCACTTT | CASSSRGYSSYNSPLHF
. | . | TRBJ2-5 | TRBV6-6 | TGTGCCAGCAGTTACCGGGGACACGAGACCCAGTACTTC | CASSYRGHETQYF